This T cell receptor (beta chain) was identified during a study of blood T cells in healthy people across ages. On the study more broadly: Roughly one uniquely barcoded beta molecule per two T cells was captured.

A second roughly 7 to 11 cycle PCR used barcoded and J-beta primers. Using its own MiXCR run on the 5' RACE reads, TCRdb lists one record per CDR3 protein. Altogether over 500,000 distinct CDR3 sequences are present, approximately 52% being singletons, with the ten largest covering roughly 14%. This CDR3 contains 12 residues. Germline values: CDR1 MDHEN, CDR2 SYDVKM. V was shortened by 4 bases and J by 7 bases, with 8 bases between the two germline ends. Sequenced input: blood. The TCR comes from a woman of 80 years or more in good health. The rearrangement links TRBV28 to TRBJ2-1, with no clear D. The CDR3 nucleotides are TGTGCCAGCAGTTGGGGTAAAAATGAGCAGTTCTTC. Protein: CASSWGKNEQFF.